This entry lists 27 T cell receptor beta chains sequenced from one sample in a study of blood T cell repertoires in COVID-19. The protocol was immunoSEQ multiplex PCR, while the TCRdb copy is restricted to in-frame clones and leaves out a portion. The sample has 200,000 to 250,000 clones; roughly 85% are singletons. The sample taken for sequencing was peripheral blood. These TCRs come from a woman aged 65 to 85 with active or convalescent COVID-19.

There are a few counts of this clone. The chain recombines TRBV5-1 with TRBJ2-5; maybe TRBD2 (5 bases). The CDR3 is 14 residues long. Germline V gene sequence: CDR1 SGHRS, CDR2 YFSETQ. Trimming removed 0 bases from V and 4 bases from J, with 10 bases in between. CDR3: CASSLVGGLETQYF. The CDR3 nucleotides read TGCGCCAGCAGCTTGGTGGGCGGGCTAGAGACCCAGTACTTC.

V gene TRBV5-4 combines with J gene TRBJ1-2; no firm D call. The CDR3 spans 15 residues. The germline V gene has CDR1 SGHNT and CDR2 YYREEE (reference sequence). V was trimmed by 1 base and J by 1 base, leaving 11 bases between them. The CDR3 is CASSLSRQFNYGYTF. For the CDR3, the DNA is TGTGCCAGCAGCTTGTCGAGGCAATTTAACTATGGCTACACCTTC.

The chain combines TRBV30 with TRBJ1-2; 7 bases line up with TRBD1. From germline, CDR1 is GTSNPN and CDR2 SVGIG (reference sequence). The CDR3 runs to 12 residues. V dropped 5 bases and J dropped 3; count of bases not matched to a gene: 3. The CDR3 DNA follows: TGTGCCTGGGAAGGACAGGACTATGGCTACACCTTC. The encoded protein is CAWEGQDYGYTF. The full variable domain, completed using reference TRBV30 and TRBJ1-2, is SQTIHQWPATLVQPVGSPLSLECTVEGTSNPNLYWYRQAAGRGLQLLFYSVGIGQISSEVPQNLSASRPQDRQFILSSKKLLLSDSGFYLCAWEGQDYGYTFGSGTRLTVV.

CDR3 coding DNA: TGCAGCGTTGGCTTGAGCTCTGGAAACACCATATATTTT. It codes for CSVGLSSGNTIYF. This chain connects TRBV29-1 to TRBJ1-3; D remains ambiguous. The V gene lost 4 bases and the J gene lost 0 bases, with 7 bases spanning the gap. CDR1 SQVTM and CDR2 ANQGSEA come from the germline V gene. The CDR3 is 13 residues long.

This clone was recorded only once. CDR3 in amino acids: CASIKSGSAKKNIQYF. CDR3 in DNA: TGTGCCAGCATCAAGAGCGGGAGCGCCAAGAAAAACATTCAGTACTTC. The V gene is TRBV6-7, the J gene TRBJ2-4; TRBD2 matches 8 bases. TRBV6-7 is an open reading frame whose function is uncertain. This CDR3 is built from 16 residues. Losses at the gene ends were 7 bases for V and 4 bases for J; bases not matched to a gene: 12.

The chain is built from TRBV10-3 and TRBJ2-5; possibly TRBD1 for D (6 bases). Germline CDR1 and CDR2: ENHRY and SYGVKD. The length of the CDR3 is 15 residues. V gave up 0 bases and J gave up 2 bases, with 10 bases separating them. CDR3 bases: TGTGCCATCAGTGAGTCCGGACAGCAACAAGAGACCCAGTACTTC. Its translation is CAISESGQQQETQYF.

This sequence joins TRBV2 and TRBJ1-4; TRBD1 agrees at 9 bases. The CDR3 runs 15 residues. With 4 bases clipped from V and 6 bases from J, the junction kept 6 bases outside the gene matches. Looked up from germline, CDR1 is SNHLY and CDR2 is FYNNEI. The CDR3, as DNA: TGTGCCAGCAGTGCACTACAGGGGGCCGATGAAAAACTGTTTTTT. Translating it yields CASSALQGADEKLFF.

V gene TRBV11-2 combines with J gene TRBJ1-2; TRBD1 might be the D (6 bases). This CDR3 spans 13 amino acids. CDR1 and CDR2 (germline): SGHAT, FQNNGV. With 2 bases removed from V and 8 bases from J, the gap between germline ends came to 12 bases. In DNA form, the CDR3 reads TGTGCCAGCAGCTTATCCAGGGACAACGGCTACACCTTC. Protein sequence: CASSLSRDNGYTF.

This clone was seen just once. This chain uses TRBV2 with TRBJ2-2; 7 bases are shared with TRBD2. The V and J ends lost 10 bases and 5 bases, in that order; junction bases with no gene match: 16. CDR3 length equals 16 residues. Germline V gene lookup returns CDR1 SNHLY and CDR2 FYNNEI. The CDR3 loop reads CATPGVRGGLTGELFF. DNA of the CDR3: TGTGCCACCCCAGGCGTGCGGGGAGGGCTAACCGGGGAGCTGTTTTTT.

The chain joins TRBV6-1 to TRBJ1-2; 9 bases match TRBD1. The V segment lost 3 bases and the J segment 3 bases; nucleotides outside the gene matches: 5. Germline loops: CDR1 MNHNS, CDR2 SASEGT. The CDR3 totals 15 residues. The CDR3 loop reads CASSEDRGGYYGYTF. The CDR3, as DNA: TGTGCCAGCAGTGAGGACAGGGGAGGGTACTATGGCTACACCTTC.

This clone was seen ten or more times. The rearrangement joins TRBV7-9 to TRBJ2-2; D possibly corresponds to TRBD1 (6 bases). CDR3 size: 17 residues. The V gene lost 5 bases and the J gene lost 6 bases, with 22 bases spanning the gap. Germline CDR1 and CDR2: SEHNR and FQNEAQ (reference sequence). The CDR3 coding sequence is TGTGCCAGCAGCCTGGGAAGAATTGGGGGCCCGGCCGGGGAGCTGTTTTTT. Protein sequence: CASSLGRIGGPAGELFF.

This clone was seen only a few times. CDR3 amino acids: CSVTGVGGSNQPQHF. For the CDR3, the DNA is TGCAGCGTGACAGGGGTGGGAGGGAGCAATCAGCCCCAGCATTTT. The chain uses TRBV29-1 and TRBJ1-5; 8 nucleotides match TRBD1. This CDR3 has 15 residues. Germline CDR1 and CDR2: SQVTM and ANQGSEA. V lost 6 bases and J lost 1; bases outside the gene matches: 8.

V gene TRBV7-8 combines with J gene TRBJ2-1, with D possibly being TRBD2 (5 bases). V shed 3 bases and J shed 10 bases, with 13 bases lying between them. The CDR3 is 13 residues long. The germline V gene has CDR1 SGHVS and CDR2 FQNEAQ. The CDR3 bases are TGTGCCAGCAGCTTTCGGGAAGGAAGAGAGCAGTTCTTC. This encodes CASSFREGREQFF.

The chain joins TRBV7-3 to TRBJ2-2; TRBD1 matches 11 bases. This CDR3 region has 16 residues. Germline assignment: CDR1 SGHTA and CDR2 FQGTGA. The V gene end was trimmed by 5 bases and the J gene end by 5 bases; junction bases not matched to a gene: 7. The CDR3 is CASSTADRGRTGELFF. The CDR3 bases are TGTGCCAGCAGCACCGCGGACAGGGGGCGGACCGGGGAGCTGTTTTTT.

The chain is built from TRBV30 and TRBJ1-4; 10 bases line up with TRBD1. V shed 3 bases and J 6 bases; nucleotides not matched to a gene: 4. CDR3 size: 14 residues. Germline V CDR1 and CDR2: GTSNPN, SVGIG (reference sequence). The CDR3 bases are TGTGCCTGGAGGGGACAGGGGCAGTATGAAAAACTGTTTTTT. This codes for CAWRGQGQYEKLFF.

The rearrangement uses TRBV9 and TRBJ2-2, with a tentative D call TRBD1 (7 bases). This CDR3 is built from 14 residues. Trimming cost V 1 base and J 5 bases, with 9 bases left between them. CDR1 SGDLS and CDR2 YYNGEE come from the germline V gene. The CDR3 DNA reads as TGTGCCAGCAGCGTATCAGGGGGGACCGGGGAGCTGTTTTTT. Amino acid sequence: CASSVSGGTGELFF.

This rearrangement joins TRBV10-1 to TRBJ2-1, with a tentative D call TRBD1 (6 bases). V lost 6 bases, J lost 2 bases, and 8 bases lay in between. Looked up from germline, CDR1 is WNHNN and CDR2 is SYGVQD (reference sequence). The CDR3 contains 13 residues. CDR3 bases: TGCGCCAGCAGCTCAGGGGCCTACAATGAGCAGTTCTTC. Translating gives CASSSGAYNEQFF.

The J gene is TRBJ1-2, the V gene TRBV29-1; the D gene is possibly TRBD1 (5 bases). The CDR3 sequence is 11 residues long. V dropped 3 bases and J dropped 5 bases, with 7 bases sitting between them. The germline CDR1 and CDR2 sequences are SQVTM and ANQGSEA. CDR3 nucleotide sequence: TGCAGCGTTGACAGGGCATATGGCTACACCTTC. It codes for CSVDRAYGYTF.

This clone was observed a few times. The V and J genes are TRBV4-2 and TRBJ1-1, with a possible D match to TRBD1 (5 bases). The V gene lost 0 bases and the J gene lost 9 bases, with 17 bases spanning the gap. The CDR3 is 15 residues long. The germline CDR1 and CDR2 sequences are LGHNA and YNFKEQ. DNA of the CDR3: TGTGCCAGCAGCCAAGATCGGGCAGGGCAGGGTAAAGCTTTCTTT. This sequence encodes CASSQDRAGQGKAFF.

The chain uses TRBV7-9 and TRBJ2-1; no firm D call. The CDR3 spans 15 residues. With 1 base removed from V and 2 bases from J, the gap between germline ends came to 9 bases. Germline CDR1 and CDR2: SEHNR and FQNEAQ (reference sequence). CDR3 coding DNA: TGTGCCAGCAGCTTAGTTGGCGGAACCTACAATGAGCAGTTCTTC. Its protein product is CASSLVGGTYNEQFF.

The chain joins TRBV2 to TRBJ2-7; tentative D call: TRBD2 (6 bases). V lost 6 bases to trimming and J lost 7 bases, with 13 bases between them. The CDR3 length is 12 residues. Per the germline V gene, CDR1 is SNHLY and CDR2 is FYNNEI. The CDR3 DNA follows: TGTGCCAGCAGAATAGTGAGCGGGGAGCAGTACTTC. Residues: CASRIVSGEQYF. Combining the CDR3 with reference TRBV2 and TRBJ2-7 gives the whole variable domain EPEVTQTPSHQVTQMGQEVILRCVPISNHLYFYWYRQILGQKVEFLVSFYNNEISEKSEIFDDQFSVERPDGSNFTLKIRSTKLEDSAMYFCASRIVSGEQYFGPGTRLTVT.

This clone has a handful of counts. The rearrangement links TRBV5-1 to TRBJ1-5; D uncertain. V dropped 0 bases and J dropped 2 bases, with 9 bases sitting between them. In germline, CDR1 is SGHRS, CDR2 YFSETQ. The CDR3 runs 15 residues. The CDR3 loop is CASSLVTGRNQPQHF. CDR3 nucleotides: TGCGCCAGCAGCTTGGTCACGGGTCGCAATCAGCCCCAGCATTTT.

V usage is TRBV5-4 and J usage is TRBJ2-1; 7 bases align to TRBD1. J lost 5 bases, V lost 0 bases, and 5 bases had no gene match. This CDR3 comprises 15 residues. Germline loops: CDR1 SGHNT, CDR2 YYREEE (reference sequence). The CDR3 region is CASSLVPGGNNEQFF. The CDR3 DNA reads as TGTGCCAGCAGCTTGGTCCCAGGGGGAAACAATGAGCAGTTCTTC.

Here the CDR3 DNA reads TGTGCCAGCAGGTCACAGGGGAACACTGAAGCTTTCTTT. Translated: CASRSQGNTEAFF. This sequence joins TRBV2 and TRBJ1-1; tentative D call: TRBD1 (6 bases). Between the trimmed V and J ends, which lost 6 bases and 1 base, there was a span of 9 bases. This CDR3 is built from 13 residues. Germline values: CDR1 SNHLY, CDR2 FYNNEI.

This clone has just one count. The V and J genes are TRBV4-1 and TRBJ1-5; 10 nucleotides match TRBD1. CDR1 is MGHRA, CDR2 YSYEKL, per germline. There are 18 residues in the CDR3. V gave up 3 bases and J gave up 0 bases; unmatched junction bases: 8. Written as DNA, the CDR3 is TGCGCCAGCAGCCAGTCCCGGGACAGGGGTTTTAGCAATCAGCCCCAGCATTTT. Amino acid sequence: CASSQSRDRGFSNQPQHF.

This clone has a single count. V and J are TRBV28 and TRBJ1-5; 8 bases match TRBD1. After removal of 6 bases from V and 2 bases from J, the junction contained 6 bases not matched to a gene. This CDR3 comprises 15 residues. Germline CDR1 MDHEN, CDR2 SYDVKM. As DNA, the CDR3 is TGTGCCAGCAGAATACAGGGGGTAGGCAATCAGCCCCAGCATTTT. Its protein is CASRIQGVGNQPQHF.

This clone has a single count. V and J are TRBV7-9 and TRBJ2-3, with D possibly matching TRBD2 (6 bases). Germline values: CDR1 SEHNR, CDR2 FQNEAQ (reference sequence). The CDR3 consists of 15 residues. V lost 0 bases, J lost 4 bases, and 11 bases lay in between. The CDR3 nucleotides are TGTGCCAGCAGCTTAGCGGGGGGAGGTTCAGATACGCAGTATTTT. Translating gives CASSLAGGGSDTQYF. Full variable domain (outside the CDR3, taken from reference TRBV7-9 and TRBJ2-3): DTGVSQNPRHKITKRGQNVTFRCDPISEHNRLYWYRQTLGQGPEFLTYFQNEAQLEKSRLLSDRFSAERPKGSFSTLEIQRTEQGDSAMYLCASSLAGGGSDTQYFGPGTRLTVL.